This entry lists 5 T cell receptor beta chains sequenced from one sample in a study of blood T cell repertoires in COVID-19. Generated by immunoSEQ multiplex PCR, the TCRdb table keeps only in-frame clones and is missing some. In the table there are about 24,000 clones, approximately 86% of which are singletons. Sequenced input: peripheral blood. All receptors come from a man aged 45-65 years with active COVID-19.

CDR3 protein: CASFLLGGPEGPQHF. The CDR3 DNA reads TGCGCCAGCTTTCTCCTCGGGGGGCCTGAGGGGCCCCAGCATTTT. V gene TRBV4-3 combines with J gene TRBJ1-5; a weak D match, TRBD1 (6 bases). Per germline, CDR1 LGHNA and CDR2 YSLEER. The CDR3 loop spans 15 amino acids. Trimming left V 8 bases short and J 9 bases short, with 23 bases between.

V and J are TRBV11-3 and TRBJ2-1, with D perhaps matching TRBD1 (6 bases). The CDR3 spans 13 residues. The ends were cut back, 5 bases at V and 8 bases at J, with 13 bases in the middle. Germline V lookup: CDR1 SGHNT, CDR2 YENEEA. CDR3 residues: CASSPGQLHEQFF. The CDR3 nucleotides read TGTGCCAGCAGCCCTGGACAGTTACATGAGCAGTTCTTC.

V is TRBV4-2 and J is TRBJ2-7, with TRBD2 matching 9 bases. Germline V gene sequence: CDR1 LGHNA, CDR2 YNFKEQ. The CDR3 loop spans 15 amino acids. V shed 0 bases and J 5 bases; nucleotides not matched to a gene: 5. This chain's CDR3 is CASSQDERGADEQYF. The DNA for the CDR3 is TGTGCCAGCAGCCAAGACGAGCGGGGGGCGGACGAGCAGTACTTC.

The chain is built from TRBV7-8 and TRBJ2-7, with TRBD1 matching 9 bases. Per germline, CDR1 SGHVS and CDR2 FQNEAQ. This CDR3 is built from 13 residues. J gave up 4 bases and V 5 bases, and 3 bases lay outside the gene matches. CDR3 amino acids: CASSRDRVYEQYF. Here the CDR3 DNA reads TGTGCCAGCAGCCGGGACAGGGTGTACGAGCAGTACTTC. Combining the CDR3 with reference TRBV7-8 and TRBJ2-7 gives the whole variable domain GAGVSQSPRYKVAKRGQDVALRCDPISGHVSLFWYQQALGQGPEFLTYFQNEAQLDKSGLPSDRFFAERPEGSVSTLKIQRTQQEDSAVYLCASSRDRVYEQYFGPGTRLTVT.

This clone rates as medium-sized. The chain recombines TRBV4-3 with TRBJ1-2, with 12 bases fitting TRBD1. The CDR3 sequence is 15 residues long. Germline V gene lookup returns CDR1 LGHNA and CDR2 YSLEER. V was pared by 4 bases and J by 8 bases, with 8 bases of the junction left unmatched. The DNA for the CDR3 is TGCGCCAGCAGCCCGGGGACAGGGGGCGGGTACGGCTACACCTTC. It is translated as CASSPGTGGGYGYTF.